This entry describes one T cell receptor (beta chain). This clonotype was seen repeatedly, ten times or more. Its recognized antigen is unknown. Base qualities are missing; no much larger clone stands one base away. This entry comes from a study of regulatory T cells in long-lasting Graves disease (dated by TCRdb to 2020 to 2023). Some background on the complete study: Newly diagnosed Graves' disease patients had taken antithyroid drugs for less than 3 months. This study used TCR sequencing and RNA sequencing of peripheral blood to compare persistent Graves' disease patients against newly diagnosed Graves' disease patients. The study was registered as a clinical trial and conducted in China. TCR sequencing covered around 13 persistent and some 20 newly diagnosed Graves' disease patients, around 33 samples in total. On the study overall, not on this receptor specifically: The study examined only peripheral blood because the primary lesion, thyroid tissue, could not be accessed. Lower TCR Shannon entropy and fewer highly expanded clones were observed in persistent Graves' disease patients than in newly diagnosed patients, which suggested clonal expansion. Persistent disease showed preferential use of TRBV28, TRBJ1-2 and TRBJ2-5, whereas newly diagnosed disease favored TRBV20-1 and TRBJ2-1. Only the TCR beta chain was sequenced and analyzed. Patients with persistent disease shared more public clonotypes (about 3,000) than newly diagnosed patients did (nearly 1,000). The small sample size was acknowledged by the authors as a limitation that may reduce accuracy.

What the time point label conveys for this sample: newly diagnosed GD, antithyroid drugs for less than 3 months. RNA was extracted from PBMCs in TRIzol for both TCR sequencing and RNA sequencing. Graves' disease was diagnosed according to American Thyroid Association guidelines. Patients were recruited from an endocrinology department in Xi'an, China. Each patient gave about 9.1 milliliters of peripheral blood, collected in an EDTA anticoagulant tube. Ficoll Paque Plus density gradient separation was used to isolate PBMCs, and no further T cell sorting was performed. RNA quality was checked with an Agilent 2100 Bioanalyzer and agarose gel, and concentration with a NanoDrop 2000. The method was multiplex PCR. Instrument used: Illumina HiSeq 4000. To build TCR beta libraries, CDR3 regions were amplified by Arm-PCR using iRepertoire HTBI primers. Gel purification was performed on PCR products prior to sequencing. In the original analysis: Gene usage analysis of CDR3 amino acid clonotypes relied on the 62 TRBV and about 15 TRBJ segments identified across samples. COPE and FqMerger were used to merge filtered high-quality paired reads into contigs. BLAST was used to align contigs to IMGT TRBV, TRBD and TRBJ reference genes, with CDR3 defined following IMGT. Clonotypes above 0.1% frequency were classified as highly expanded clones. Repertoire diversity was measured by Shannon entropy, and V-J evenness by the Gini coefficient. A clonotype was considered public if more than one individual shared it. The raw public reads went through TCRdb reprocessing: fastp at Q25, MiXCR clone calling, in-frame beta chains kept. Entries that share a CDR3 protein sequence are merged under the most common genes and DNA. What appears here as the V and J calls and clone size reflects TCRdb's work, not the paper's. A total of some 320,000 distinct CDR3 sequences appear in this sample, approximately 20% of them only once. The ten largest clones capture roughly 35% of the sample.

The CDR3 numbers 17 residues from cysteine through phenylalanine. The DNA shown is the 51-base CDR3, in frame from base 1. Trimming takes 7 bases from V and 6 bases from J, and the germline ends sit 24 bases apart. Reading the germline V gene gives CDR1 SGHAT and CDR2 FQNNGV. This clonotype was sampled from a female donor with Graves disease. The sequence is built from TRBV11-2 and TRBJ2-2; TRBD1 is a weak D gene call, 6 bases matching. This specimen consisted of peripheral blood mononuclear cells (PBMCs), obtained at new diagnosis, from a patient treated with antithyroid drugs. Read as DNA, the sequence is TGTGCCAGCATACGAGGACCTCAACAGGGAAACCCCGGGGAGCTGTTTTTT. Its protein is CASIRGPQQGNPGELFF.